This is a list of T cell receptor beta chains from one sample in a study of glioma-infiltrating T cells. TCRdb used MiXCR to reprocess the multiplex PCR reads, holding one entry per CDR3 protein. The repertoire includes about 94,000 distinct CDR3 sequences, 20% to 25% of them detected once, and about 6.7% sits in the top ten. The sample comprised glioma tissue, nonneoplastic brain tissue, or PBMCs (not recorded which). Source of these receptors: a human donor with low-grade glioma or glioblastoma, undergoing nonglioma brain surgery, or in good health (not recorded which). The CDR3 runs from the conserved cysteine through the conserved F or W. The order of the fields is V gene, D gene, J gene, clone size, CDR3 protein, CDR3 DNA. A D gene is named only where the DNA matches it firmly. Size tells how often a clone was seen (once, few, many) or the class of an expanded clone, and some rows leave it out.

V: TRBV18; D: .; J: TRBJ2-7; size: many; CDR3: CASSPWNTRPTLEQYF; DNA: TGTGCCAGCTCACCCTGGAATACTCGCCCTACGTTGGAGCAGTACTTC
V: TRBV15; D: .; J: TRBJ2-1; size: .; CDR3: CATSRSRGYGYEQFF; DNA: TGTGCCACCAGCAGATCCAGGGGCTATGGCTATGAGCAGTTCTTC
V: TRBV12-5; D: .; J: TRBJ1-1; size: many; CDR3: CASGKIREENTEAFF; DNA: TGTGCTAGTGGTAAAATCCGAGAGGAGAACACTGAAGCTTTCTTT
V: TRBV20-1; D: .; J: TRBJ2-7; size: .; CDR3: CSAARGGVEQYF; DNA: TGCAGTGCTGCGAGGGGGGGAGTCGAGCAGTACTTC
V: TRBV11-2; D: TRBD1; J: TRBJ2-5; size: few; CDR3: CASSFLGTDKETQYF; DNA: TGTGCCAGCAGTTTTCTCGGGACAGACAAAGAGACCCAGTACTTC
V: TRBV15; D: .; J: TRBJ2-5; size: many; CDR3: CATSRDRGEETQYF; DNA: TGTGCCACCAGCAGAGACAGGGGGGAAGAGACCCAGTACTTC
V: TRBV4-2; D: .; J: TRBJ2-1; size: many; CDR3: CASSQADANNEQFF; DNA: TGTGCCAGCAGCCAAGCGGACGCTAACAATGAGCAGTTCTTC
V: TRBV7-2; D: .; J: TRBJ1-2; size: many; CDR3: CASSLDRVGGYTF; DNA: TGTGCCAGCAGCTTAGACAGGGTTGGGGGCTACACCTTC
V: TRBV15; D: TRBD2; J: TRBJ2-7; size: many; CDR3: CATSRTRGAYEQYF; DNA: TGTGCCACCAGCAGAACCCGGGGGGCCTACGAGCAGTACTTC
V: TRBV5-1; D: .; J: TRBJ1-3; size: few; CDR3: CASSRSVGSGNTIYF; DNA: TGCGCCAGCTCAAGGTCGGTTGGCTCTGGAAACACCATATATTTT
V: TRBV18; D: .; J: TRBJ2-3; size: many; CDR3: CASSLVREQASTDTQYF; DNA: TGTGCCAGCTCGCTAGTCCGGGAGCAGGCTAGCACAGATACGCAGTATTTT
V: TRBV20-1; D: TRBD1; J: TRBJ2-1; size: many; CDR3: CSAREGQGLWDEQFF; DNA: TGCAGTGCTAGAGAGGGACAGGGGCTGTGGGATGAGCAGTTCTTC
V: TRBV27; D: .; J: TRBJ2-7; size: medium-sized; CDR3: CASSPPGDQQYF; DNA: TGTGCCAGCAGTCCTCCTGGGGATCAGCAGTACTTC
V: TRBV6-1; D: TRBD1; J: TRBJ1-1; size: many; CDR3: CASSDAGGFTEAFF; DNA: TGTGCCAGCAGTGATGCAGGGGGTTTCACTGAAGCTTTCTTT
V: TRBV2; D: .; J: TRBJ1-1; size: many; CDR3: CASSEVLPVTNTEAFF; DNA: TGTGCCAGCAGTGAAGTCCTACCCGTAACGAACACTGAAGCTTTCTTT
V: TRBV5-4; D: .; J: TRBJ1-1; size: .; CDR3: CASSLPGTMNTEAFF; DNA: TGTGCCAGCAGCCTTCCAGGAACCATGAACACTGAAGCTTTCTTT
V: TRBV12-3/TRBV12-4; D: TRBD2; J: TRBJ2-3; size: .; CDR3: CASSLLLAGGDTQYF; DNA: TGTGCCAGCAGTTTACTACTAGCGGGAGGGGATACGCAGTATTTT
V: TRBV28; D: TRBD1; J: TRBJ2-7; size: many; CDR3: CASGVSGQGSYEQYF; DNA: TGTGCCAGCGGGGTATCGGGACAGGGTTCCTACGAGCAGTACTTC
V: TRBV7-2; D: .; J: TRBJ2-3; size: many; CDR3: CASSSRAVSTDTQYF; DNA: TGTGCCAGCAGCTCTCGGGCCGTTAGCACAGATACGCAGTATTTT
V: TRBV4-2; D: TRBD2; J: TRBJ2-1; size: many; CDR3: CASSVRTSGAYNEQFF; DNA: TGTGCCAGCAGCGTCCGGACTAGCGGGGCCTACAATGAGCAGTTCTTC
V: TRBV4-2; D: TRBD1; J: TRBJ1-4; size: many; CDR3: CASSQEGTGRREKLFF; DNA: TGTGCCAGCAGCCAAGAGGGGACAGGTCGAAGAGAAAAACTGTTTTTT
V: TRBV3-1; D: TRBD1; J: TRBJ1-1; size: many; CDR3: CASSARDRGNMNTEAFF; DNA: TGTGCCAGCAGCGCCCGGGACAGGGGAAACATGAACACTGAAGCTTTCTTT
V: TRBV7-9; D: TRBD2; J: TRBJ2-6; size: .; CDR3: CASSLLSGRSGANVLTF; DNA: TGTGCCAGCAGCTTACTTAGCGGGAGATCTGGGGCCAACGTCCTGACTTTC
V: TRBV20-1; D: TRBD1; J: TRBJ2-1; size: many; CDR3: CSVQQGAEYNEQFF; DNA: TGCAGTGTCCAACAGGGGGCGGAGTACAATGAGCAGTTCTTC
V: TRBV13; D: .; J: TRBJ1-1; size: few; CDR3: CASSVRTQMGPEAFF; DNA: TGTGCCAGCAGCGTGAGGACGCAGATGGGACCTGAAGCTTTCTTT
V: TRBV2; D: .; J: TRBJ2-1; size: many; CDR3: CASSEGYNEQFF; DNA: TGTGCCAGCAGTGAGGGGTACAATGAGCAGTTCTTC
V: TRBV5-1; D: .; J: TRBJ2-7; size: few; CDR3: CASSLVAANYEQYF; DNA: TGCGCCAGCAGCTTGGTGGCAGCTAACTACGAGCAGTACTTC
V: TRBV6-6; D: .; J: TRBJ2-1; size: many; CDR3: CASSYTSSYNEQFF; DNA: TGTGCCAGCAGTTACACTTCCTCATACAATGAGCAGTTCTTC
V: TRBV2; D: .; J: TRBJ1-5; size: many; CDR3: CASSQLGHSNQPQHF; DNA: TGTGCCAGCAGTCAGCTGGGACATAGCAATCAGCCCCAGCATTTT
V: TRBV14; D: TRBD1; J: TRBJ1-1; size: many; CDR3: CASSQGTGNTEAFF; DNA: TGTGCCAGCAGCCAGGGGACAGGGAACACTGAAGCTTTCTTT
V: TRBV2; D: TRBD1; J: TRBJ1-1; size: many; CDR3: CASMQGQVGTEAFF; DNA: TGTGCCAGCATGCAGGGACAGGTGGGAACTGAAGCTTTCTTT
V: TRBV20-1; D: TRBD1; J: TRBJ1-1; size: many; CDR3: CSAYDRGTEAFF; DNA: TGCAGTGCTTACGACAGGGGCACTGAAGCTTTCTTT
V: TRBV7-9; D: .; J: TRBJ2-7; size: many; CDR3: CASSLEVRYEQYF; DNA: TGTGCCAGCAGCTTAGAGGTCCGCTACGAGCAGTACTTC
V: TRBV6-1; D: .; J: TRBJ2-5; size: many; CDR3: CASSYFQGMRVETQYF; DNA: TGTGCCAGCAGTTATTTCCAAGGGATGCGTGTAGAGACCCAGTACTTC
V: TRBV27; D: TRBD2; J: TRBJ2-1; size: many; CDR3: CASSLAAGVSSYNEQFF; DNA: TGTGCCAGCAGTTTGGCTGCGGGGGTGAGCTCCTACAATGAGCAGTTCTTC
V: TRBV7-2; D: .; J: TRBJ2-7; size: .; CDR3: CASSPAGPSLNGQYF; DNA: TGTGCCAGCAGCCCGGCGGGCCCATCACTCAATGGGCAGTACTTC
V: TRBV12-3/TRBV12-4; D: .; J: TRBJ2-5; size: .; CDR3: CASSQDSLKETQYF; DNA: TGTGCCAGCAGCCAGGACAGTCTTAAAGAGACCCAGTACTTC
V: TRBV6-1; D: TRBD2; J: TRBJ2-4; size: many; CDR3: CASRDGTGGRNIQYF; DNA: TGTGCCAGCAGAGACGGGACCGGCGGGAGAAACATTCAGTACTTC
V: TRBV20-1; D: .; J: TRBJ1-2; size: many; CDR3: CSASWADNYGYTF; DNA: TGCAGTGCTAGCTGGGCCGATAACTATGGCTACACCTTC
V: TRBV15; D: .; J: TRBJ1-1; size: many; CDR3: CATSSRTVAFRRVTEAFF; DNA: TGTGCCACCAGCTCCCGAACAGTGGCCTTCCGTAGGGTCACTGAAGCTTTCTTT
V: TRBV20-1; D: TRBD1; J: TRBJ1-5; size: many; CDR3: CSATPGQGGQPQHF; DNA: TGCAGTGCTACCCCGGGACAGGGCGGTCAGCCCCAGCATTTT
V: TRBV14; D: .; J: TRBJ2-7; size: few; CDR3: CASSQRAGLSYEQYF; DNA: TGTGCCAGCAGCCAGCGGGCAGGCCTGTCCTACGAGCAGTACTTC
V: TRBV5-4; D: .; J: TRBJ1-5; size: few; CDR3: CASSVGGAIGNQPQHF; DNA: TGTGCCAGCAGCGTGGGAGGGGCTATAGGGAATCAGCCCCAGCATTTT
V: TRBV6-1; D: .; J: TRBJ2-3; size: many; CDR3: CASRDGTVSTDTQYF; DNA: TGTGCCAGCAGGGACGGGACGGTCAGCACAGATACGCAGTATTTT
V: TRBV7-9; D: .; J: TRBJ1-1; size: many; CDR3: CASSQNWGAEAFF; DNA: TGTGCCAGCAGCCAAAACTGGGGGGCTGAAGCTTTCTTT
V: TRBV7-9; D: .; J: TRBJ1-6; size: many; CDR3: CASSLEIPRGDNSPLHF; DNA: TGTGCCAGCAGCTTAGAAATCCCACGCGGCGATAATTCACCCCTCCACTTT
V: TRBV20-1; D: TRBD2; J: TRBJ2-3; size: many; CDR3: CSARRTSGEVDTQYF; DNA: TGCAGTGCTAGAAGGACTAGCGGGGAGGTAGATACGCAGTATTTT
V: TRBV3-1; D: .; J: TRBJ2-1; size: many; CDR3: CASSQSRWEQFF; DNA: TGTGCCAGCAGCCAAAGTCGTTGGGAGCAGTTCTTC
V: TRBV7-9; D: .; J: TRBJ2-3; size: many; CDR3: CASSPQGFADTQYF; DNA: TGTGCCAGCAGTCCACAGGGTTTCGCAGATACGCAGTATTTT
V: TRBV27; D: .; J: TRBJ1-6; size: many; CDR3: CASSTNNSPLHF; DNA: TGTGCCAGCAGTACGAATAATTCACCCCTCCACTTT
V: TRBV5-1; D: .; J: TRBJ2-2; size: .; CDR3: CASSWGLGSSGTGELFF; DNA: TGCGCCAGCAGCTGGGGCCTTGGATCGAGTGGAACCGGGGAGCTGTTTTTT
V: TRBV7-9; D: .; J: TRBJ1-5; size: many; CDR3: CASSSLVNQPQHF; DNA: TGTGCCAGCAGCTCCCTAGTCAATCAGCCCCAGCATTTT
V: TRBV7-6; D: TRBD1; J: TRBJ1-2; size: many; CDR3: CASSPYSGQGFGYTF; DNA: TGTGCCAGCAGCCCGTACTCGGGACAGGGGTTTGGCTACACCTTC